Shown below are 26 T cell receptor beta chains from a single sample sequenced in a study of T cells in Graves' hyperthyroidism and ophthalmopathy. RNA transcripts gave rise to amplified TCR beta CDR3 regions. Using the HTBI primer set, a first-round RT-PCR was run on the TCR CDR3. One entry per CDR3 protein, called by TCRdb with MiXCR from the multiplex PCR reads. The sample has about 400,000 distinct CDR3 sequences; roughly 14% are singletons. The sample comprised blood. All receptors derive from a man younger than 30 with Graves' ophthalmopathy.

This clonotype occurred many times. The chain employs TRBV3-1 and TRBJ1-5; tentative D call: TRBD1 (5 bases). Germline CDR1 reads LGHDT; CDR2 reads YNNKEL (reference sequence). This CDR3 comprises 17 residues. Trimming took 1 base from V and 4 from J, leaving 17 bases between them. The DNA for the CDR3 is TGTGCCAGCAGCCAAGGAAGAGTGGGGGTCGCGAATCAGCCCCAGCATTTT. This gives the protein CASSQGRVGVANQPQHF.

There are many counts of this clonotype. The genes are TRBV29-1 and TRBJ1-1; D uncertain. Per the germline V gene, CDR1 is SQVTM and CDR2 is ANQGSEA. Trimming pared 6 bases from V and 0 bases from J, leaving 11 bases between. The CDR3 runs to 13 residues. CDR3 in DNA: TGCAGCGTCTCCCGGACCGTGAACACTGAAGCTTTCTTT. Translated: CSVSRTVNTEAFF.

This clonotype was seen many times. The chain combines TRBV2 with TRBJ2-7, with D possibly matching TRBD2 (6 bases). Germline-derived CDR1 and CDR2 are SNHLY and FYNNEI. V shed 6 bases and J shed 6 bases, with 12 bases lying between them. This CDR3 is built from 12 residues. CDR3 loop: CASSRLVSEQYF. CDR3 in DNA: TGTGCCAGCAGCCGACTAGTTTCCGAGCAGTACTTC. Based on the CDR3 plus reference TRBV2 and TRBJ2-7, the full variable domain is EPEVTQTPSHQVTQMGQEVILRCVPISNHLYFYWYRQILGQKVEFLVSFYNNEISEKSEIFDDQFSVERPDGSNFTLKIRSTKLEDSAMYFCASSRLVSEQYFGPGTRLTVT.

This clonotype was observed at least ten times. The chain recombines TRBV28 with TRBJ2-5; 11 bases are a match to TRBD2. The germline V gene encodes CDR1 MDHEN and CDR2 SYDVKM. The V segment lost 6 bases and the J segment 5 bases; nucleotides outside the gene matches: 11. The CDR3 has 16 amino acids. The CDR3 coding sequence is TGTGCCAGCAGCCTTTCACTAGCGGGAGTGGGGGAGACCCAGTACTTC. Residues: CASSLSLAGVGETQYF.

The sample holds many counts of this clonotype. This chain joins TRBV6-1 and TRBJ2-7; D perhaps matches TRBD1 (6 bases). The ends were cut back, 5 bases at V and 3 bases at J, with 20 bases in the middle. This CDR3 comprises 16 residues. From germline, CDR1 is MNHNS and CDR2 SASEGT. CDR3 amino acids: CASSRLPTGQLYEQYF. CDR3 sequence (DNA): TGTGCCAGCAGTCGGCTCCCGACAGGACAACTCTACGAGCAGTACTTC.

This clonotype was recorded at least ten times. This chain uses TRBV20-1 with TRBJ2-7, with 8 bases that match TRBD2. The germline gives CDR1 DFQATT, CDR2 SNEGSKA (reference sequence). V lost 6 bases, J lost 0 bases, and 7 bases stayed unmatched. CDR3 length: 14 amino acids. The CDR3 sequence is CSAESTSGSYEQYF. The CDR3 bases are TGCAGTGCGGAAAGTACTAGCGGCTCCTACGAGCAGTACTTC.

The table lists this clonotype with many counts. V is TRBV3-1 and J is TRBJ2-3, with 8 bases lining up with TRBD2. J was trimmed by 4 bases and V by 4 bases; bases with no gene match: 10. CDR1 and CDR2 (germline): LGHDT, YNNKEL (reference sequence). The CDR3 extends over 16 amino acids. The CDR3 loop reads CASSLAGSGMADTQYF. The CDR3 DNA reads as TGTGCCAGCAGCCTAGCGGGAAGCGGGATGGCAGATACGCAGTATTTT.

The sample holds a few counts of this clonotype. V is TRBV6-1 and J is TRBJ1-2; D may be TRBD1 (6 bases). Germline loops: CDR1 MNHNS, CDR2 SASEGT. V shed 5 bases and J shed 0 bases, with 13 bases lying between them. There are 15 residues in the CDR3. The CDR3 DNA reads TGTGCCAGCAGTCCCCGACAGGAGTCTAACTATGGCTACACCTTC. Translating gives CASSPRQESNYGYTF.

This clonotype was counted a single time. V gene TRBV11-2 combines with J gene TRBJ2-5; tentatively, D is TRBD2 (7 bases). With 5 bases removed from V and 7 bases from J, the gap between germline ends came to 17 bases. The CDR3 consists of 14 residues. Germline-derived CDR1 and CDR2 are SGHAT and FQNNGV. CDR3 protein: CASSEGGGGATQYF. As DNA, the CDR3 is TGTGCCAGCAGCGAGGGGGGGGGCGGGGCGACCCAGTACTTC.

This clonotype came up many times. The chain uses TRBV3-1 and TRBJ2-7; D call uncertain. Per the germline V gene, CDR1 is LGHDT and CDR2 is YNNKEL (reference sequence). CDR3 length equals 15 residues. V lost 4 bases to trimming and J lost 0 bases, with 13 bases between them. Here the CDR3 reads CASSLILGSSYEQYF. The DNA of the CDR3 is TGTGCCAGCAGCCTTATTTTGGGAAGCTCCTACGAGCAGTACTTC.

This clonotype appeared many times. The rearrangement joins TRBV15 to TRBJ2-1; the D gene is possibly TRBD2 (6 bases). The CDR3 is 16 amino acids. Germline CDR1 LNHNV, CDR2 YYDKDF (reference sequence). Trimming took off 3 bases at V and 7 bases at J, with 19 bases between the two ends. The CDR3 loop is CATSRVAELALNEQFF. CDR3 coding DNA: TGTGCCACCAGCAGGGTAGCGGAGCTCGCCCTGAATGAGCAGTTCTTC.

At least ten counts were recorded for this clonotype. The rearrangement joins TRBV10-3 to TRBJ2-5; the D gene is possibly TRBD2 (5 bases). CDR1 and CDR2 from the germline V gene are ENHRY and SYGVKD. The CDR3 covers 15 residues. V lost 0 bases and J 1 base, leaving 9 bases between the germline ends. CDR3 in DNA: TGTGCCATCAGTGAGTCGAGCGGAGTCCAAGAGACCCAGTACTTC. This sequence encodes CAISESSGVQETQYF.

This clonotype was picked up a small number of times. One end of the junction varies from germline; a read error may be responsible. This chain uses TRBV24-1 with TRBJ2-5, with 7 bases fitting TRBD1. CDR3 size: 15 residues. Germline V lookup: CDR1 KGHDR, CDR2 SFDVKD. The CDR3 nucleotides are TGTGCCACTAGTGAATCGGACAGGCCCAGGGAGACCCAGTACTTC. This gives the protein CATSESDRPRETQYF.

This clonotype showed up many times. The chain uses TRBV20-1 and TRBJ1-2; possibly TRBD1 for D (6 bases). V was cut by 0 bases and J by 6 bases, with 11 bases left in between. Germline V gene lookup returns CDR1 DFQATT and CDR2 SNEGSKA (reference sequence). CDR3 size: 13 residues. The CDR3 here is CSARDLGGDGYTF. The CDR3 nucleotides are TGCAGTGCTAGAGACTTAGGGGGGGATGGCTACACCTTC.

This clonotype occurred many times. The gene calls are TRBV5-1 and TRBJ1-5; D perhaps matches TRBD1 (5 bases). Trimming took 4 bases from V and 0 from J, leaving 8 bases between them. Germline V gene data show CDR1 as SGHRS and CDR2 as YFSETQ. The CDR3 loop spans 14 amino acids. The CDR3: CASSGGDSNQPQHF. The CDR3 DNA is TGCGCCAGCAGCGGGGGGGATAGCAATCAGCCCCAGCATTTT.

This clonotype was observed many times. V gene TRBV28 combines with J gene TRBJ2-3, with 10 bases aligning to TRBD2. The CDR3 loop spans 15 amino acids. The germline gives CDR1 MDHEN, CDR2 SYDVKM. Losses at the gene ends were 6 bases for V and 3 bases for J; bases not matched to a gene: 6. CDR3 amino acids: CASSLAGGRTDTQYF. In DNA form, the CDR3 reads TGTGCCAGCAGCTTAGCGGGAGGTAGAACAGATACGCAGTATTTT.

This clonotype came up many times. The rearrangement links TRBV11-3 to TRBJ2-1; 11 bases line up with TRBD2. The CDR3 has 16 residues. Looked up from germline, CDR1 is SGHNT and CDR2 is YENEEA. With 6 bases clipped from V and 1 base from J, the junction kept 5 bases outside the gene matches. The CDR3, as DNA: TGTGCCAGCAGTGATACTAGCGGGAGTTCCTACAATGAGCAGTTCTTC. This encodes CASSDTSGSSYNEQFF. The full variable domain, in which reference TRBV11-3 and TRBJ2-1 provide the parts outside the CDR3, is EAGVVQSPRYKIIEKKQPVAFWCNPISGHNTLYWYLQNLGQGPELLIRYENEEAVDDSQLPKDRFSAERLKGVDSTLKIQPAELGDSAVYLCASSDTSGSSYNEQFFGPGTRLTVL.

There are many counts of this clonotype. The rearrangement joins TRBV2 to TRBJ1-1, with TRBD1 matching over 7 bases. V trimming: 6 bases; J trimming: 3 bases; junction bases outside the gene matches: 7. From germline, CDR1 is SNHLY and CDR2 FYNNEI. The CDR3 runs to 14 residues. Here the CDR3 reads CASSYRGGDTEAFF. CDR3 nucleotides: TGTGCCAGCAGCTACAGGGGAGGGGACACTGAAGCTTTCTTT.

Many counts were recorded for this clonotype. This chain links TRBV11-2 with TRBJ2-1, with TRBD1 matching 8 bases. Trimming took 1 base from V and 2 from J; bases not matched to a gene: 7. The CDR3 is made up of 17 amino acids. Germline V CDR1 and CDR2: SGHAT, FQNNGV. Here the CDR3 reads CASSLGGQGETYNEQFF. The CDR3, as DNA: TGTGCCAGCAGCTTAGGAGGACAGGGTGAGACCTACAATGAGCAGTTCTTC. The full variable domain, completed using reference TRBV11-2 and TRBJ2-1, is EAGVAQSPRYKIIEKRQSVAFWCNPISGHATLYWYQQILGQGPKLLIQFQNNGVVDDSQLPKDRFSAERLKGVDSTLKIQPAKLEDSAVYLCASSLGGQGETYNEQFFGPGTRLTVL.

This clonotype was detected a few times. At one boundary the junction diverges from the germline segment, which might be a read error. This chain connects TRBV7-7 to TRBJ2-2; TRBD1 matches 8 bases. The CDR3 is made up of 17 amino acids. Germline-derived CDR1 and CDR2 are SSHAT and FNYEAQ (reference sequence). CDR3 nucleotide sequence: TGTGCTAGCAGCTCAGGCTCAGGGGGCAAGAACACCGGGGAGCTGTTTTTT. Protein product: CASSSGSGGKNTGELFF. The full variable domain, with the rest looked up from reference TRBV7-7 and TRBJ2-2, is GAGVSQSPRYKVTKRGQDVTLRCDPISSHATLYWYQQALGQGPEFLTYFNYEAQPDKSGLPSDRFSAERPEGSISTLTIQRTEQRDSAMYRCASSSGSGGKNTGELFFGEGSRLTVL.

This clonotype was seen repeatedly, ten times or more. V and J are TRBV20-1 and TRBJ2-7, with TRBD2 matching over 10 bases. CDR1 is DFQATT and CDR2 is SNEGSKA in the germline V gene (reference sequence). V dropped 3 bases and J dropped 5; count of bases not matched to a gene: 10. The CDR3 covers 15 residues. The CDR3 region is CSASLAGAQGHEQYF. The CDR3, as DNA: TGCAGTGCTAGTCTAGCGGGAGCTCAGGGACACGAGCAGTACTTC.

This clonotype has a count of ten or more. V gene TRBV6-6 combines with J gene TRBJ1-2, with TRBD1 matching over 9 bases. Germline loops: CDR1 MNHNY, CDR2 SVGAGI (reference sequence). The trim removed 4 bases at V and 5 bases at J, leaving 14 bases unmatched. CDR3 length equals 17 residues. As DNA, the CDR3 is TGTGCCAGCAGTTGCTACGAGGGACAGGGTGGAGAGTATGGCTACACCTTC. The encoded protein is CASSCYEGQGGEYGYTF.

This clonotype appeared a few times. A much bigger clone sits one base away, suggesting this may be a read error. The chain links TRBV6-1 to TRBJ2-7, with 11 bases that match TRBD2. This CDR3 has 14 amino acids. Germline assignment: CDR1 MNHNS and CDR2 SASEGT. Unmatched junction bases numbered 5, after V lost 6 bases and J lost 4 bases. CDR3 DNA sequence: TGTGCCAGCAGGGTAGCGGGGGGGCTTTACGAGCAGTACTTC. Translation: CASRVAGGLYEQYF.

This clonotype came up many times. The chain recombines TRBV6-2 or TRBV6-3 with TRBJ2-7; no clear D. V was shortened by 6 bases and J by 5 bases, with 8 bases between the two germline ends. The CDR3 loop spans 11 amino acids. CDR1 and CDR2 from the germline V gene are MNHEY and SVGEGT. The DNA for the CDR3 is TGTGCCAGCAGCTTAGGCAACGAGCAGTACTTC. It yields the protein CASSLGNEQYF.

This clonotype showed up many times. This chain links TRBV12-3 or TRBV12-4 with TRBJ1-1; no firm D call. V lost 7 bases and J 3 bases, leaving 12 bases between the germline ends. This CDR3 has 13 residues. The chain's CDR3 is CASTVNTYTEAFF. In nucleotides, the CDR3 is TGTGCCAGCACCGTTAACACCTACACTGAAGCTTTCTTT.

At least ten counts were recorded for this clonotype. The CDR3 coding sequence is TGTGCCAGCAGCCAAGAAGGGTCCGGAAAACTGTTTTTT. It yields the protein CASSQEGSGKLFF. The genes are TRBV3-1 and TRBJ1-4; unclear D gene. The V end lost 0 bases, the J end lost 10 bases, and 9 bases lay between the germline ends. This CDR3 region has 13 residues. Germline V lookup: CDR1 LGHDT, CDR2 YNNKEL (reference sequence).